Listed below are T cell receptor beta chains from one sample, sequenced in a study of human T cells and chemical hapten exposure. TCRdb called the RACE reads again in MiXCR, with one record for every CDR3 protein. The repertoire holds around 85,000 distinct CDR3 sequences, 10% to 15% seen once, with under 6% in the top ten. The material sequenced was whole blood, taken in connection with sensitization to the hapten diphenylcyclopropenone (DPC). These receptors were obtained from a woman in her fifties or sixties with alopecia areata. Some clones in this sample may be carry-over from other donors' samples. CDR3s leave out the opening cysteine and the closing phenylalanine or tryptophan.

v_call cdr3_aa
TRBV24-1 ATSRGDTQY
TRBV18 ASSHVGSGDSYEQY
TRBV6-2/TRBV6-3 ASRTSGSAYEQY
TRBV19 ASSKRVGANVLT
TRBV7-2 ASSISSGTAYEQY
TRBV5-1 ASSLSLGKDGYT
TRBV6-2/TRBV6-3 ASSYSRPPGEQY
TRBV12-3/TRBV12-4 ASGGQRTEAF
TRBV6-6 ASSYSGTTQETQY
TRBV11-2 ASSWGTQETQY
TRBV3-1 ASSQGLAGTYEQY
TRBV21-1 ATSYEQY
TRBV4-1 ASRRNTGELF
TRBV29-1 SLMSGRRETQY
TRBV7-9 ASRKEPGTSLGAF
TRBV29-1 SVEDPAGKETQY
TRBV6-5 ASSPGQAKLF
TRBV25-1 ASSQPAYNSPLH
TRBV18 ASSPTGSNTEAF
TRBV29-1 SVESRGPGEQY
TRBV5-1 ASSLSSSRGPKYGYT
TRBV6-7 ASSFTGPTDTQY
TRBV6-2/TRBV6-3 ASSSQGGTYEQY
TRBV29-1 SVAAGGFNEQF
TRBV18 VSCRSLEPHNEQF
TRBV25-1 ASSEWEDLSNEQF
TRBV2 ASSLTGAADTQY
TRBV3-1 ASSHQFLRTGSVNYGYT
TRBV2 ASNVGAVASTDTQY
TRBV6-6 ASSYSMVADYEQY
TRBV29-1 SALLAGQPQH
TRBV7-6 ASASQGPGELF
TRBV20-1 SARDRSGRGAYEQY
TRBV28 ASSSRWLSREQY
TRBV7-8 ASSLRPIPSSEKLF
TRBV5-1 ASSPKRQDRETQY
TRBV18 ASSTDYEQY
TRBV7-8 ASSLLMGGRSTDTQY